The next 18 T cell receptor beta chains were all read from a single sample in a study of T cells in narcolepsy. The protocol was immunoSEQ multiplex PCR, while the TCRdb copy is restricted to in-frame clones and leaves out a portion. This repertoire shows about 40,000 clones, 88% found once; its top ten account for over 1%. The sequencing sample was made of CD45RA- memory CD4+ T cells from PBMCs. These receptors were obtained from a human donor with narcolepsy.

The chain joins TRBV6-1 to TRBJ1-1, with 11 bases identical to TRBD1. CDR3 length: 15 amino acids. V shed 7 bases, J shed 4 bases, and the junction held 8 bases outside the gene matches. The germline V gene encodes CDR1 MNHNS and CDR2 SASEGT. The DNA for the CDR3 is TGTGCCAGCACCATCGGACAGGGGGCGAGCACTGAAGCTTTCTTT. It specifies CASTIGQGASTEAFF.

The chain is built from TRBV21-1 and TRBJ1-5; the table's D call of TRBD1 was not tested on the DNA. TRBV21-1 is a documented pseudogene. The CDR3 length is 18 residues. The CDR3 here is CAIQPGQGTFDSNQPQHF. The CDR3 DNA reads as TGTGCCATCCAACCGGGACAGGGGACTTTTGATAGCAATCAGCCCCAGCATTTT.

The CDR3 loop reads CASSPGTGEGRETQYF. Written as DNA, the CDR3 is TGTGCCAGCAGCCCCGGGACAGGGGAGGGGAGAGAGACCCAGTACTTC. The chain couples TRBV9 to TRBJ2-5; TRBD1 matches 10 bases. The V and J ends lost 4 bases and 4 bases, in that order; junction bases with no gene match: 10. Germline CDR1 is SGDLS and CDR2 is YYNGEE. The CDR3 sequence is 16 residues long.

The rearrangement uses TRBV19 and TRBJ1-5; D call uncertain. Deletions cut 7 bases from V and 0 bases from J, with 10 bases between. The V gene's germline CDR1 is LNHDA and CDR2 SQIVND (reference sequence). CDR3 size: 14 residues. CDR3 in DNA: TGTGCCAGTACGTTGGGGAATAGCAATCAGCCCCAGCATTTT. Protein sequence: CASTLGNSNQPQHF.

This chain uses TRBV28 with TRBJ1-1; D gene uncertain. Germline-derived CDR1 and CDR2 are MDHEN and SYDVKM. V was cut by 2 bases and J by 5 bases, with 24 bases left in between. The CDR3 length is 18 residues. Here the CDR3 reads CASSLPGPLAGGGTEAFF. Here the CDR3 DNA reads TGTGCCAGCAGTTTACCCGGGCCTTTGGCGGGAGGCGGTACTGAAGCTTTCTTT.

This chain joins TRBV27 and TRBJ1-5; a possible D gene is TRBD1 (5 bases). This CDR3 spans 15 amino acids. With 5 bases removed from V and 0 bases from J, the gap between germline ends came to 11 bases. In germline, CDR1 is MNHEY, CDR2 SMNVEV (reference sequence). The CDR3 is CASSLTGYSNQPQHF. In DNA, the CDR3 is TGTGCCAGCAGTCTTACAGGCTATAGCAATCAGCCCCAGCATTTT.

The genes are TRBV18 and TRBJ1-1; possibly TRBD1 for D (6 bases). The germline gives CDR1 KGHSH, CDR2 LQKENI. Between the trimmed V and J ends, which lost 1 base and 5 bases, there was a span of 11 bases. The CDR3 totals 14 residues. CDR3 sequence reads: CASSPQGGGTEAFF. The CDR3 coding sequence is TGTGCCAGCTCACCACAGGGGGGAGGAACTGAAGCTTTCTTT.

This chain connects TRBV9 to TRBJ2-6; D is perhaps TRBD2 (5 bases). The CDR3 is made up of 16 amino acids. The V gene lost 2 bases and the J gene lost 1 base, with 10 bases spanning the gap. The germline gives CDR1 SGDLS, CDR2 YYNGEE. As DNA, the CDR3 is TGTGCCAGCAGCGTTACTTCGGGGTCTGGGGCCAACGTCCTGACTTTC. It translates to CASSVTSGSGANVLTF.

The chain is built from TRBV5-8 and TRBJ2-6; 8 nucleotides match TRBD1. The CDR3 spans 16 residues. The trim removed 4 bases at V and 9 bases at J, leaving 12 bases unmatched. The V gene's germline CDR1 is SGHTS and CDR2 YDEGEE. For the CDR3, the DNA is TGTGCCAGCAGCCAAGGACAGGGCCTTGGTTTCAACGTCCTGACTTTC. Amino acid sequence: CASSQGQGLGFNVLTF.

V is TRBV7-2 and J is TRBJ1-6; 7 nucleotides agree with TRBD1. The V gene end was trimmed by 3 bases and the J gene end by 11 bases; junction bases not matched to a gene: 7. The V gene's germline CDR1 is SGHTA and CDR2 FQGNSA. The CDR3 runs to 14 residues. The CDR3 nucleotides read TGTGCCAGCAGCTTTACCGGGACAGCGACACCCCTCCACTTT. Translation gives CASSFTGTATPLHF.

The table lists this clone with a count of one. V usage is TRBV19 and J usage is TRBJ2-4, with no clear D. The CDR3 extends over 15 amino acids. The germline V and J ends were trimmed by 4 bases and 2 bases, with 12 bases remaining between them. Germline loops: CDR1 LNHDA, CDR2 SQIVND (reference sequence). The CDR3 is CASSTHFGPKNIQYF. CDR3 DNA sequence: TGTGCCAGTAGTACGCATTTCGGCCCCAAAAACATTCAGTACTTC.

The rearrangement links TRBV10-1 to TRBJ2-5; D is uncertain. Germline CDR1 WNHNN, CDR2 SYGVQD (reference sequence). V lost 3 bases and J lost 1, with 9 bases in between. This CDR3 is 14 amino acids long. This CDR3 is CASSDSRSQETQYF. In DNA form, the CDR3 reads TGCGCCAGCAGTGATTCCCGGTCCCAAGAGACCCAGTACTTC.

The CDR3 region is CASSLGLRGTEAFF. CDR3 sequence (DNA): TGTGCCAGCAGCTTGGGGTTGAGGGGCACTGAAGCTTTCTTT. This rearrangement joins TRBV5-6 to TRBJ1-1; maybe TRBD1 (5 bases). Germline loops: CDR1 SGHDT, CDR2 YYEEEE. Between the trimmed V and J ends, which lost 0 bases and 4 bases, there was a span of 10 bases. The CDR3 length is 14 residues.

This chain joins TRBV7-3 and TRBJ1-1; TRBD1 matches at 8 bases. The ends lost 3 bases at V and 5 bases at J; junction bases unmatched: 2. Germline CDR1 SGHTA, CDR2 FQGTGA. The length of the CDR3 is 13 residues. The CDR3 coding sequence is TGTGCCAGCAGCTTGACAGGGGTGACTGAAGCTTTCTTT. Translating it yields CASSLTGVTEAFF.

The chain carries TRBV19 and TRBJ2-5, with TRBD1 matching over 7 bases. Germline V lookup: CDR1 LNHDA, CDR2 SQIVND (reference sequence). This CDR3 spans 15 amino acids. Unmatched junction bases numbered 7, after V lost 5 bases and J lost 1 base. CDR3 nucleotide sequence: TGTGCCAGTAGTCCTCTAGGACAGGCCCAAGAGACCCAGTACTTC. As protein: CASSPLGQAQETQYF.

CDR3 loop: CASSPRGGYEQYF. Written as DNA, the CDR3 is TGTGCCAGCAGCCCTCGAGGGGGCTACGAGCAGTACTTC. V usage is TRBV7-7 and J usage is TRBJ2-7; D might be TRBD1 (6 bases). CDR3 length: 13 residues. CDR1 SSHAT and CDR2 FNYEAQ come from the germline V gene (reference sequence). V lost 5 bases to trimming and J lost 3 bases, with 11 bases between them.

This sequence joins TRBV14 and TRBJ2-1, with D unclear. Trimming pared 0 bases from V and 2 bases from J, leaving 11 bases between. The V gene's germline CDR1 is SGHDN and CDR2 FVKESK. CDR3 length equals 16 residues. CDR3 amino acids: CASSQELVLPYNEQFF. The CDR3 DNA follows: TGTGCCAGCAGCCAAGAATTGGTCCTGCCCTACAATGAGCAGTTCTTC.

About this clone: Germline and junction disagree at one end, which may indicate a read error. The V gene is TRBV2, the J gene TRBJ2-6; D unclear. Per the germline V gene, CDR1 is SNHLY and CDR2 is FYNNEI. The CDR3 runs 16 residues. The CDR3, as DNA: TGTGCCAGTAGTGGGCAGTCCGGCTCTGGGGCCAACGTCCTGACTTTC. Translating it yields CASSGQSGSGANVLTF.